This T cell receptor beta chain stems from a study of blood T cell repertoires in COVID-19. Study overall: Acute and convalescent COVID-19 samples came from the United States, Italy and Spain. From T cells, B-cell-depleted T cells, or PBMCs came the material, which was cDNA or gDNA.

Germline-derived CDR1 and CDR2 are SGHDT and YYEEEE. The CDR3 consists of 14 residues. V was pared by 3 bases and J by 2 bases, with 11 bases between. The authors' processing: Amplified reference gene primers provided the basis for estimating nucleated cell counts. This table comes from immunoSEQ multiplex PCR, and its TCRdb copy is limited to in-frame clones, with some not included. D and trimming come from the DNA, and the V and J calls and clone size come from that table. The sample shows 220,000 or so clones, roughly 79% of them seen only once. Sequencing was done on a sample of peripheral blood. The receptor comes from an elderly woman with acute or convalescent COVID-19. The rearrangement links TRBV5-6 to TRBJ2-5; D is possibly TRBD2 (5 bases). In DNA, the CDR3 is TGTGCCAGCAGCTCCGGACTGGGGCAAGAGACCCAGTACTTC. Its protein product is CASSSGLGQETQYF.